This section outlines one T cell receptor (beta chain) sequence together with its context. This clone's antigen is unknown. No much larger clonotype is one base removed from it; base qualities were not supplied. The sample comes from a study of identical twins (dated by TCRdb to the mid-2010s). For the study in its entirety: TCR alpha and beta repertoires from monozygotic twins, unrelated adults of various ages and cord blood were deep-sequenced to test whether fetal clonotypes persist. To rule out contamination, replicate twin experiments were performed at different times with different library preparation protocols.

Taken from cysteine to phenylalanine, the CDR3 has 17 residues. Of all the DNA, just the CDR3 is kept, 51 bases in frame from base 1. From the germline V gene, CDR1 is SGHNT and CDR2 is YENEEA. Trimming costs V 2 bases and J 4 bases, and their ends lie 18 bases apart. All donors were healthy Caucasians. Three pairs of female monozygotic twins, all aged about 18 to 29 years, made up the twin cohort. Peripheral blood mononuclear cells were the source from which RNA for the TCR libraries was isolated. Overall study results and their limits: Because the same donors could not be followed over many years, the conclusions depended on cross-sectional statistical analysis. Recombination models systematically underestimated out-of-frame TCR alpha sharing in monozygotic twins but agreed with sharing between unrelated individuals. In beta out-of-frame sequences, excess twin sharing was weaker, because having fewer shared sequences lowered the signal-to-noise ratio. Abundant cord blood beta clonotypes carried fewer insertions; young adult naive repertoires showed a weaker similar trend, while memory repertoires showed none. Zero-insertion analyses could be partly confounded by invariant T cells such as MAIT and iNKT, though diverse VJ usage argued against such confounding for most clonotypes. Compared with coincidental sharing between unrelated individuals, an excess of low generation-probability sequences was observed among out-of-frame TCR alpha sequences shared between twins.

Library generation was performed with 5' RACE. The sequencer listed for this sample is Illumina HiSeq 2000. A universal primer binding site was introduced by template switching, and a unique molecular identifier was present in the final cDNA, enabling accurate counting of TCR cDNA molecules. Specific primers in the conserved constant-segment region were used to synthesize first-strand cDNA for the TCR alpha and beta chains. To control for contamination, every cDNA library carried two barcodes: a SMART-Mk sample barcode plus Illumina barcodes. TruSeq adapter sequences and Illumina sample barcodes were added in two successive PCR steps. Sequencing of the TCR alpha and beta cDNA libraries was done on the Illumina HiSeq platform using custom primers. The published analysis was carried out like this. Raw reads were processed with MiGEC to extract unique molecular identifiers, and MiXCR was used to determine CDR3 positions. Recombination models were inferred per individual with the repgenHMM and IGoR tools using an EM algorithm. Shared clonotypes were analyzed with the tcR package in R, and sharing was normalized by the product of cloneset sizes. To study raw recombination without the effects of thymic and clonal selection, out-of-frame nonproductive sequences were analyzed. TCRdb cleaned the public reads at Q25 with fastp, built clones with MiXCR and kept in-frame beta chains. Rows are combined by CDR3 protein, so each entry shows the most common genes and DNA. The authors' filters were not applied to this entry. In all, the sample holds approximately 630,000 distinct CDR3 sequences, and roughly 6.6% of those were seen once. The ten largest clones represent roughly 1.6% of the sample.

This same sample was also part of a study on yellow fever vaccine responses in identical twins. Per the second study: The T cell response to vaccination in identical twins was reported by the authors to appear partly convergent and partly personalized. In the study, vaccine-responding T cell clones were precisely tracked in identical twins.

The clonotype comes from a woman between 18 and 29 years old in good health. Specimen: PBMCs. This chain joins TRBV11-3 to TRBJ2-1, with a weak D call of TRBD1 (6 bases match). This receptor carries the CDR3 CASSLNEFGTPYNEQFF. At the DNA level, the sequence is TGTGCCAGCAGCTTAAATGAGTTTGGGACACCTTACAATGAGCAGTTCTTC.